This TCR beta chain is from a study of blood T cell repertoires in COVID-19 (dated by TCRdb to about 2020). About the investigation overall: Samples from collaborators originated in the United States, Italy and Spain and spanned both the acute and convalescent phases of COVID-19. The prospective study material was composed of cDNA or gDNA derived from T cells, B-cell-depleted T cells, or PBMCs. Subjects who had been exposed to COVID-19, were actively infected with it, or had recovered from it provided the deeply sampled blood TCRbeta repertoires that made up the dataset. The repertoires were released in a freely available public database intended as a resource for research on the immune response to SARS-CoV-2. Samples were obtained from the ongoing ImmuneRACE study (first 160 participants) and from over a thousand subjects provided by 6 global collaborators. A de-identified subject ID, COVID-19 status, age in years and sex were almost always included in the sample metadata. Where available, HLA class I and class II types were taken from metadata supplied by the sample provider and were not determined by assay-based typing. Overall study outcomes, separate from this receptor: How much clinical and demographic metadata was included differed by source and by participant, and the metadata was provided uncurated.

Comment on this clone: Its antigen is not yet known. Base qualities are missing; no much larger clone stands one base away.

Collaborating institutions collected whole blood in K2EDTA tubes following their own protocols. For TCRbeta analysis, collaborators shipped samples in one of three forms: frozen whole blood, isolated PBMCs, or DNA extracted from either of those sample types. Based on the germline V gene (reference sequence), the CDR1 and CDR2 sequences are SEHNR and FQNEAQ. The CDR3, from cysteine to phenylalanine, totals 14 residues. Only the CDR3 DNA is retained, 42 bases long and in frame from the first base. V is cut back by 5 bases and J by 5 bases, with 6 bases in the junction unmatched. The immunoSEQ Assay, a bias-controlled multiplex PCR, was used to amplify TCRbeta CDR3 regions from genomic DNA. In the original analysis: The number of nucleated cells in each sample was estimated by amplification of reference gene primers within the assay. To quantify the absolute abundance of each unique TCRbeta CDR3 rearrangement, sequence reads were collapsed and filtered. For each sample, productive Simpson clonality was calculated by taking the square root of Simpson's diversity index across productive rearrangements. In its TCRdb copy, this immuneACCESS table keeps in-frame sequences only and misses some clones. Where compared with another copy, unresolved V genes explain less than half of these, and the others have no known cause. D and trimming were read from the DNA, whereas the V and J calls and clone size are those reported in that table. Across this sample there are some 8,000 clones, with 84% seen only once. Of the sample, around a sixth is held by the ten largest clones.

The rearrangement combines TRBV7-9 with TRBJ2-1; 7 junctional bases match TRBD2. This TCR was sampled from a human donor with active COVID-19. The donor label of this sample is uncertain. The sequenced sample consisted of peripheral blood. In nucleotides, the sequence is TGTGCCAGCAGCCAGAGCGGGACCCACAATGAGCAGTTCTTC. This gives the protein CASSQSGTHNEQFF.